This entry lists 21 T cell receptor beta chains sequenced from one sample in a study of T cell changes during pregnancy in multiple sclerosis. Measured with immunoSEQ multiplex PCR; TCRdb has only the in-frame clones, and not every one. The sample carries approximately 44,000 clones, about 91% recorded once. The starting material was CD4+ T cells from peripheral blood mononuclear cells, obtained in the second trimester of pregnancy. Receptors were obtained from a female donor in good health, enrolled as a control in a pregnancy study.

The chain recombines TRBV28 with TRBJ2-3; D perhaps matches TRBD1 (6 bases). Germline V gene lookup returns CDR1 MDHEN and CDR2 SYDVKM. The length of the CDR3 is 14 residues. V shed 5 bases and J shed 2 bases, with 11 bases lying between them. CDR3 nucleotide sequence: TGTGCCAGCAGTGGTCGGACAGCCACAGATACGCAGTATTTT. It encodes CASSGRTATDTQYF.

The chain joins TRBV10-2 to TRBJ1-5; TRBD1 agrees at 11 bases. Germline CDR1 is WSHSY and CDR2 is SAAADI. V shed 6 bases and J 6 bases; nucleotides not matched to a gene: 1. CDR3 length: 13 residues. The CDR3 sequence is CASSGQGAQPQHF. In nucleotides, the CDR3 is TGCGCCAGCAGCGGACAGGGGGCTCAGCCCCAGCATTTT.

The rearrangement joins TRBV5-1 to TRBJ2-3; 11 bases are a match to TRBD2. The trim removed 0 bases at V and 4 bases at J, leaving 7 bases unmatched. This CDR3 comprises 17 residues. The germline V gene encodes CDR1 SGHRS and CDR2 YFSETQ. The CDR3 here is CASSLASSGGFADTQYF. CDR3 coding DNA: TGCGCCAGCAGCTTGGCGTCTAGCGGGGGGTTCGCAGATACGCAGTATTTT.

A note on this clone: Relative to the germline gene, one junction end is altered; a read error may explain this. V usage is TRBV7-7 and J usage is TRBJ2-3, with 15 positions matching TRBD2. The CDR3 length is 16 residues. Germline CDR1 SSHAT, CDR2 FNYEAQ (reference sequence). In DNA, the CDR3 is TGTGCTAGCAGCTCGGGACTAGCGGGAGGTTCTGATACGCAGTATTTT. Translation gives CASSSGLAGGSDTQYF.

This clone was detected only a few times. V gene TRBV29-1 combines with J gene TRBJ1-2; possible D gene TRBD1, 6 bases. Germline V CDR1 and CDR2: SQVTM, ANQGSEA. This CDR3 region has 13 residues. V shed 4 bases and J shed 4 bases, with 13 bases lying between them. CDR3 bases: TGCAGCGTTGCCCAGACAGGAGTCTATGGCTACACCTTC. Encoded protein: CSVAQTGVYGYTF. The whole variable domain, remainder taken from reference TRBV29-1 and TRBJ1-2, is SAVISQKPSRDICQRGTSLTIQCQVDSQVTMMFWYRQQPGQSLTLIATANQGSEATYESGFVIDKFPISRPNLTFSTLTVSNMSPEDSSIYLCSVAQTGVYGYTFGSGTRLTVV.

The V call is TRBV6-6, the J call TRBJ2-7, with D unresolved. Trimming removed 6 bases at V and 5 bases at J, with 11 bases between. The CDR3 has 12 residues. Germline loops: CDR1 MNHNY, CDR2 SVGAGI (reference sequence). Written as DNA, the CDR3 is TGTGCCAGCAGCCCCGGCGGTCACGAGCAGTACTTC. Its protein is CASSPGGHEQYF.

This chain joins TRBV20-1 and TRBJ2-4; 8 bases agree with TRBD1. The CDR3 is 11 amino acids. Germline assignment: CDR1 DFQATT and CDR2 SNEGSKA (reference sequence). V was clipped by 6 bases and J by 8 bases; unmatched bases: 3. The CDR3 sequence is CSADRGYIQYF. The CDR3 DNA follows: TGCAGTGCCGACAGGGGTTACATTCAGTACTTC.

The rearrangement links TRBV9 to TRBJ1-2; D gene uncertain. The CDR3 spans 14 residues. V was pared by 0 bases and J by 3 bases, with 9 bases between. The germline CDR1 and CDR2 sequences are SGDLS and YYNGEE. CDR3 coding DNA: TGTGCCAGCAGCGTAGGTCGGGGATACTATGGCTACACCTTC. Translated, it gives CASSVGRGYYGYTF.

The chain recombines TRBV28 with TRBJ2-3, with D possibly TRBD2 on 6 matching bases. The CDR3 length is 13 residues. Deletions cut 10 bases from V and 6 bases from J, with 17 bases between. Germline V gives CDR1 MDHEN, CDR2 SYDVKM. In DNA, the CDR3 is TGTGCCACCTCGGACTACTTAAGGGATACGCAGTATTTT. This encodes CATSDYLRDTQYF.

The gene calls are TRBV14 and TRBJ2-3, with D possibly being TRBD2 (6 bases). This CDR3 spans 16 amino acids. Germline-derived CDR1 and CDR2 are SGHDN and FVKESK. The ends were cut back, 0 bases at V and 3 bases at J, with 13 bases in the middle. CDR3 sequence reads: CASSQDSGLTTDTQYF. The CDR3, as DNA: TGTGCCAGCAGCCAAGATAGCGGCCTGACGACAGATACGCAGTATTTT.

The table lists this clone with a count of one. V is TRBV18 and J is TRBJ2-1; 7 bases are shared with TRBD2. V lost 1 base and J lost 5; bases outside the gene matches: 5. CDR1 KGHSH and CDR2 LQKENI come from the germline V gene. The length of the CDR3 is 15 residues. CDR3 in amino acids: CASSPQEGRDNEQFF. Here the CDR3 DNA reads TGTGCCAGCTCACCACAGGAGGGGAGGGACAATGAGCAGTTCTTC.

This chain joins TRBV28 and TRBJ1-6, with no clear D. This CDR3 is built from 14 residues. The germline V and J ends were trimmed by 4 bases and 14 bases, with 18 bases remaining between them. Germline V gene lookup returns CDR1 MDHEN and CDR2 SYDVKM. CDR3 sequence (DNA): TGTGCCAGCAGTTCTTCACAGATGCAAGTAGCCCTCCACTTT. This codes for CASSSSQMQVALHF.

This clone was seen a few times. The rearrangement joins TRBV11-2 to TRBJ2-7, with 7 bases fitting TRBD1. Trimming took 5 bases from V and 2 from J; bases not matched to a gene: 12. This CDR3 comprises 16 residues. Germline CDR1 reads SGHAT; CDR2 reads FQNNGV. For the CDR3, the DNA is TGTGCCAGCAGCCCTCTACGTCGGGACAGCACCTACGAGCAGTACTTC. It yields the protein CASSPLRRDSTYEQYF.

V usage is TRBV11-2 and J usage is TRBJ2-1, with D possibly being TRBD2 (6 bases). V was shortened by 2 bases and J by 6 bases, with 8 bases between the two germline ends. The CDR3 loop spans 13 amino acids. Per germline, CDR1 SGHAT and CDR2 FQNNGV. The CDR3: CASSLTTSNEQFF. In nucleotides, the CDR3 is TGTGCCAGCAGCTTAACGACTAGCAATGAGCAGTTCTTC.

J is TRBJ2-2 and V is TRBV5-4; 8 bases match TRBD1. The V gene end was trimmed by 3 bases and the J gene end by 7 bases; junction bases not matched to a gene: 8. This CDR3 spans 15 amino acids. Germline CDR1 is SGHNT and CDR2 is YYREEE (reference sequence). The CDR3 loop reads CASSSRTGRYGELFF. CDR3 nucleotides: TGTGCCAGCAGCTCAAGGACAGGGAGGTACGGGGAGCTGTTTTTT.

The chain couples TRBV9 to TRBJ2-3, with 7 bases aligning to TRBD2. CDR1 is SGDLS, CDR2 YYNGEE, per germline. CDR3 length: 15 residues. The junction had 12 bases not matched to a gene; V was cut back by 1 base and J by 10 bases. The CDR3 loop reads CASSVTGLEGFAQYF. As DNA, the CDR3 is TGTGCCAGCAGCGTAACAGGACTAGAAGGCTTTGCGCAGTATTTT.

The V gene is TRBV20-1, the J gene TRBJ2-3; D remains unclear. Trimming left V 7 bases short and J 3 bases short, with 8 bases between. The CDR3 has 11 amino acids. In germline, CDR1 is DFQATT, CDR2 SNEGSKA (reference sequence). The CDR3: CSVSRTDTQYF. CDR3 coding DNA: TGCAGTGTTAGCCGTACAGATACGCAGTATTTT.

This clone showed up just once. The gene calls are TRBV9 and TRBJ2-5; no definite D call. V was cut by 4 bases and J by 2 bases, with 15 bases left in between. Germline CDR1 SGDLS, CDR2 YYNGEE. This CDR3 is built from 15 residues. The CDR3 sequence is CASSPSTPKQETQYF. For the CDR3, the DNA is TGTGCCAGCAGCCCCTCGACACCCAAACAAGAGACCCAGTACTTC.

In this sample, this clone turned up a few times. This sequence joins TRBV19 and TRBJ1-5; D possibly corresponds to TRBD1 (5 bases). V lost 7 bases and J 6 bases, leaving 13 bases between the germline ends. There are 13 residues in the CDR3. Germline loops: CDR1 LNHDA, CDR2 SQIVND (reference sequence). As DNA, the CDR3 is TGTGCCAGTACCAGGGTAGTCGGTCAGCCCCAGCATTTT. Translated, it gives CASTRVVGQPQHF.

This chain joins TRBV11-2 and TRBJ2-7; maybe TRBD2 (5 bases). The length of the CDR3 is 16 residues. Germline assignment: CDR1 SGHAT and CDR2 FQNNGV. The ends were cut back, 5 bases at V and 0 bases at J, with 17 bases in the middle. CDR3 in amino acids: CASSPSGSSVSYEQYF. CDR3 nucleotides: TGTGCCAGCAGCCCGAGCGGATCTAGTGTCTCCTACGAGCAGTACTTC. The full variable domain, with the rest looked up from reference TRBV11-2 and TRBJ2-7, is EAGVAQSPRYKIIEKRQSVAFWCNPISGHATLYWYQQILGQGPKLLIQFQNNGVVDDSQLPKDRFSAERLKGVDSTLKIQPAKLEDSAVYLCASSPSGSSVSYEQYFGPGTRLTVT.

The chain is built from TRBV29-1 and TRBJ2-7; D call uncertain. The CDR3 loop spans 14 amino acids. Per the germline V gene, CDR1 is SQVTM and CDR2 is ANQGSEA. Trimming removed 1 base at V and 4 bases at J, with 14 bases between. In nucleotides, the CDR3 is TGCAGCGTTGAAGTCGATGGGCCATTTTACGAGCAGTACTTC. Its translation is CSVEVDGPFYEQYF.